The clone carrying this T cell receptor beta chain was counted ten times or more. The source of the sample is a study of T cells in Graves' hyperthyroidism and ophthalmopathy. RNA transcripts yielded amplified TCR beta CDR3 regions. Researchers ran a first-round RT-PCR on the TCR CDR3 using the HTBI primer set. One entry per CDR3 protein results from TCRdb running MiXCR on the multiplex PCR reads. The data contain about 410,000 distinct CDR3 sequences, about 15% of them singletons. Ophthalmopathy patients showed a Clinical Activity Score of at least 3, NOSPECS grade of at least 4 and duration under 3 months. V trimming: 4 bases; J trimming: 8 bases; junction bases outside the gene matches: 11. The V gene's germline CDR1 is MNHEY and CDR2 SMNVEV (reference sequence). The length of the CDR3 is 16 residues.

This sequence joins TRBV27 and TRBJ1-2; 12 bases are a match to TRBD1. This clonotype was obtained from a woman in her twenties or thirties with Graves' ophthalmopathy. The sequenced material came from blood. CDR3 sequence reads: CASSSLGGTGGRGYTF. The DNA of the CDR3 is TGTGCCAGCAGTTCTCTGGGTGGGACAGGGGGCAGAGGCTACACCTTC.